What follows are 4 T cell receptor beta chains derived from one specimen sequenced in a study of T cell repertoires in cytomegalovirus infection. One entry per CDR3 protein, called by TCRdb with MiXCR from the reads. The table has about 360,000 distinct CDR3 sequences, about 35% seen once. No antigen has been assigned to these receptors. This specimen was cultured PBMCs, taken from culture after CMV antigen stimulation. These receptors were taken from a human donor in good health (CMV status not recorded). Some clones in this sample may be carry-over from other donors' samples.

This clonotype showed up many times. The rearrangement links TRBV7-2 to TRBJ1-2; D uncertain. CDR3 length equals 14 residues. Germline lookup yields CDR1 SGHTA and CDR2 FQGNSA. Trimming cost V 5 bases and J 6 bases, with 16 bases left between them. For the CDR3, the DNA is TGTGCCAGCAGCCGTCCAAACCGGAACAATGGCTACACCTTC. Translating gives CASSRPNRNNGYTF. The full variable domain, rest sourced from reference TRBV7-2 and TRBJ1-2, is GAGVSQSPSNKVTEKGKDVELRCDPISGHTALYWYRQSLGQGLEFLIYFQGNSAPDKSGLPSDRFSAERTGGSVSTLTIQRTQQEDSAVYLCASSRPNRNNGYTFGSGTRLTVV.

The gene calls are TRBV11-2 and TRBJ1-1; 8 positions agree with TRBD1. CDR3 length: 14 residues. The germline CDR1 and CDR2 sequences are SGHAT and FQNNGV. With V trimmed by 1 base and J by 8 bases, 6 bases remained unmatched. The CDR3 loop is CASSLAGTGVEAFF. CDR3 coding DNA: TGTGCCAGCAGCTTAGCGGGGACAGGCGTCGAAGCTTTCTTT.

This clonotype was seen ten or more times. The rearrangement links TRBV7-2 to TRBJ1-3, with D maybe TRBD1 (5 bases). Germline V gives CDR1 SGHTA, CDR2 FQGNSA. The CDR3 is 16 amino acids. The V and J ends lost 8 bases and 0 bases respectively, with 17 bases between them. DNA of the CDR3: TGTGCCAGCGCCCGAGGCCGGGACCACTCTGGAAACACCATATATTTT. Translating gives CASARGRDHSGNTIYF.

The DNA for the CDR3 is TGTGCCAGCAGCTTAGCGGGATTGGGGAGTGAGCAGTTCTTC. It is translated as CASSLAGLGSEQFF. The chain links TRBV5-8 to TRBJ2-1; 7 nucleotides align to TRBD2. Looked up from germline, CDR1 is SGHTS and CDR2 is YDEGEE. CDR3 length: 14 residues. V shed 2 bases and J 9 bases; nucleotides not matched to a gene: 8.